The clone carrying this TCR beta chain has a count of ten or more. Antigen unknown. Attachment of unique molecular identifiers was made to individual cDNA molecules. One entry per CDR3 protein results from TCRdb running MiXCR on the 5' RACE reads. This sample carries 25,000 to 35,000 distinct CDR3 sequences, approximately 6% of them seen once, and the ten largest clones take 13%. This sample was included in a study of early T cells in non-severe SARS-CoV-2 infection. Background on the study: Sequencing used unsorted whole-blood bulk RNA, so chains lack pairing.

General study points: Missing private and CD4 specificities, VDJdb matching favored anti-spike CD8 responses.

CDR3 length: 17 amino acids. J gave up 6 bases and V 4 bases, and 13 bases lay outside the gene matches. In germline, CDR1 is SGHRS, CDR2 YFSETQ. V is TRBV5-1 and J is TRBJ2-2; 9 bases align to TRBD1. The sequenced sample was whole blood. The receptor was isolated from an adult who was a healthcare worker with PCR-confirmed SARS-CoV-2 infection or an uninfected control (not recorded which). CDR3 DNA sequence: TGCGCCAGCAGCCCTGGACAGGGGACCGGTTTCGCCGGGGAGCTGTTTTTT. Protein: CASSPGQGTGFAGELFF.